The rows below give T cell receptor beta chains drawn from one sample of a study of blood T cells in healthy people across ages. One entry per CDR3 protein results from TCRdb running MiXCR on the 5' RACE reads. The sample holds roughly 1,100,000 distinct CDR3 sequences, less than 25% seen once. These data are also associated with another study on T cells of mothers and their children.

The source material was blood. The receptors were gathered from a girl aged 2-10 years in good health. CDR3s include the opening cysteine and the closing phenylalanine or tryptophan. D genes are given only for firm matches. A row's size may be missing; if present it is once, few, many or a size class.

j_gene: TRBJ2-1; d_gene: TRBD2; v_gene: TRBV7-3; abundance: few; CDR3aa: CASSPTGTSSVEQFF; CDR3nt: TGTGCCAGCAGCCCTACCGGGACTAGCTCGGTTGAGCAGTTCTTC
j_gene: TRBJ1-1; d_gene: -; v_gene: TRBV7-9; abundance: few; CDR3aa: CASSFTGHLDTEAFF; CDR3nt: TGTGCCAGCAGCTTCACAGGGCACCTAGACACTGAAGCTTTCTTT
j_gene: TRBJ1-1; d_gene: -; v_gene: TRBV14; abundance: few; CDR3aa: CASSQDHNTEAFF; CDR3nt: TGTGCCAGCAGCCAAGACCACAACACTGAAGCTTTCTTT
j_gene: TRBJ2-3; d_gene: -; v_gene: TRBV7-2; abundance: -; CDR3aa: CASSLRGGTTDTQYF; CDR3nt: TGTGCCAGCAGCTTACGAGGGGGGACCACAGATACGCAGTATTTT
j_gene: TRBJ1-1; d_gene: -; v_gene: TRBV13; abundance: few; CDR3aa: CASNLMGTEAFF; CDR3nt: TGTGCCAGCAACTTAATGGGCACTGAAGCTTTCTTT
j_gene: TRBJ2-6; d_gene: -; v_gene: TRBV9; abundance: few; CDR3aa: CASSVGGWGKGPGATVLTF; CDR3nt: TGTGCCAGCAGCGTAGGAGGGTGGGGGAAGGGACCTGGGGCCACCGTCCTGACTTTC
j_gene: TRBJ1-5; d_gene: -; v_gene: TRBV19; abundance: few; CDR3aa: CAADEGYSNQPQHF; CDR3nt: TGTGCCGCCGACGAGGGGTATAGCAATCAGCCCCAGCATTTT
j_gene: TRBJ1-2; d_gene: -; v_gene: TRBV28; abundance: -; CDR3aa: CASSLFFGRAVQPNGYTF; CDR3nt: TGTGCCAGCAGTTTATTTTTTGGGAGGGCAGTGCAACCTAATGGCTACACCTTC
j_gene: TRBJ2-5; d_gene: -; v_gene: TRBV11-1; abundance: few; CDR3aa: CASSQEGTVQETQYF; CDR3nt: TGTGCCAGCAGCCAAGAAGGGACGGTACAAGAGACCCAGTACTTC
j_gene: TRBJ2-5; d_gene: TRBD2; v_gene: TRBV12-3/TRBV12-4; abundance: few; CDR3aa: CASSLMLADQETQYF; CDR3nt: TGTGCCAGCAGTTTAATGCTAGCGGATCAAGAGACCCAGTACTTC
j_gene: TRBJ2-5; d_gene: -; v_gene: TRBV5-1; abundance: few; CDR3aa: CASSFKIAKETQYF; CDR3nt: TGCGCCAGCAGCTTCAAGATTGCGAAGGAGACCCAGTACTTC
j_gene: TRBJ2-1; d_gene: TRBD2; v_gene: TRBV27; abundance: few; CDR3aa: CASSPLFSGIGGEQFF; CDR3nt: TGTGCCAGCAGTCCTCTGTTTAGCGGGATCGGCGGTGAGCAGTTCTTC